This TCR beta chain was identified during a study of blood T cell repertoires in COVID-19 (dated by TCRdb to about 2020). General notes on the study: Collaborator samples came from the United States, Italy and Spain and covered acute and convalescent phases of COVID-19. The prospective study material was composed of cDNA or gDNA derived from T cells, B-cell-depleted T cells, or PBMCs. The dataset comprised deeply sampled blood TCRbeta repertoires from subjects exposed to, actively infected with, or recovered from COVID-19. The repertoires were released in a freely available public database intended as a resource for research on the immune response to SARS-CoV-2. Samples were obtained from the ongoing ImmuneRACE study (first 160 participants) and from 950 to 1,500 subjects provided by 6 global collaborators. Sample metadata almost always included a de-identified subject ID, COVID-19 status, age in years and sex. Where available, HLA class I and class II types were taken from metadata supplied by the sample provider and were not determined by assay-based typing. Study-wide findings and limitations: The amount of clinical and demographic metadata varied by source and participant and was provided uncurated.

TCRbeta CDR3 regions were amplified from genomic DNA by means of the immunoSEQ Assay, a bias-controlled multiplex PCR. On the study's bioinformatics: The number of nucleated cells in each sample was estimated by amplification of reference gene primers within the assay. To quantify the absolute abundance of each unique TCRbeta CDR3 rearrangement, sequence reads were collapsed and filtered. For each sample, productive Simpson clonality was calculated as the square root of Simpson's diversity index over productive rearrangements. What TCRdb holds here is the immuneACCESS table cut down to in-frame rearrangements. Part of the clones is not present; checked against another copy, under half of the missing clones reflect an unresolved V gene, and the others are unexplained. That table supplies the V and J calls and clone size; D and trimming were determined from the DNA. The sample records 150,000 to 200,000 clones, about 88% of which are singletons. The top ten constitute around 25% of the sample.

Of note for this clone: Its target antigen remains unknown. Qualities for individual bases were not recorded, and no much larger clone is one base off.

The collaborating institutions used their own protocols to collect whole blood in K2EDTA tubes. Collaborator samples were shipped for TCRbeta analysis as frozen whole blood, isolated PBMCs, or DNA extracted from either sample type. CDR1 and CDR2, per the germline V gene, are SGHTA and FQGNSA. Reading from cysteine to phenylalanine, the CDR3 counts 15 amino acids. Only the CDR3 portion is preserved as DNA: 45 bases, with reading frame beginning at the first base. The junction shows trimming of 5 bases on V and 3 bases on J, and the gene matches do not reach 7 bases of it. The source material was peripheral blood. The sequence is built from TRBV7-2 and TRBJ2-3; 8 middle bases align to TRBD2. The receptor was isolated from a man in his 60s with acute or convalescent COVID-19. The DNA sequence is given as TGTGCCAGCAGCCTCCCGACTAGCGCGACAGATACGCAGTATTTT. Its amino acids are CASSLPTSATDTQYF.